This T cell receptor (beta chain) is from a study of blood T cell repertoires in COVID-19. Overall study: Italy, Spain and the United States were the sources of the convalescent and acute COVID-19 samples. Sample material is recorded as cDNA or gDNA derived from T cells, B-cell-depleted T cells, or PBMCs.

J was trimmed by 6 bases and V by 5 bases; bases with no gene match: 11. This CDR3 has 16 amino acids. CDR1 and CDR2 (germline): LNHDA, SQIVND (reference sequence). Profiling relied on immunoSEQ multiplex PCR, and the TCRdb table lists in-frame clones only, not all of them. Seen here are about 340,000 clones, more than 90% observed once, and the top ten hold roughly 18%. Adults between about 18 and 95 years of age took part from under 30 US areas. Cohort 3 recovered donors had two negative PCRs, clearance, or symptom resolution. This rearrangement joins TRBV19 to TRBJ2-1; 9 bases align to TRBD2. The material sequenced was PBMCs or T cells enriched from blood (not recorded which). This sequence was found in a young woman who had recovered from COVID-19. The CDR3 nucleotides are TGTGCCAGTAGTGCCCGGTTGACTAGCGGATCCAATGAGCAGTTCTTC. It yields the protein CASSARLTSGSNEQFF.